This T cell receptor beta chain was identified in a study of T cell repertoires in cytomegalovirus infection. Overall study: The authors used CMV epitopes that were HLA-C-restricted (recently identified) and HLA-B-restricted (well studied). Both a matching HLA type and CMV infection were indicated by public TCR beta signatures. Study conclusions and caveats: The study identified carriers of CMV plus the relevant HLA from cumulative public TCR beta family frequency. Ex vivo, HLA-C-restricted CMV-specific TCR beta clonotypes prevailed over the rest of the response.

CDR1 and CDR2 from the germline V gene are SGHRS and YFSETQ. This CDR3 is built from 18 residues. With 4 bases clipped from V and 0 bases from J, the junction kept 11 bases outside the gene matches. This clonotype appeared a few times. The antigen is undetermined. TCRdb independently ran MiXCR on the reads; one entry per CDR3 protein. Of roughly 340,000 distinct CDR3 sequences detected, about 27% appear once; the ten largest clones hold 20%. The material was cultured PBMCs, obtained from culture after CMV antigen stimulation. The sequence derives from a human donor in good health (CMV status not recorded). Some clones in this sample may be carry-over from other donors' samples. The chain is built from TRBV5-1 and TRBJ1-5; 9 nucleotides line up with TRBD1. The CDR3 is CASSPLGTGIDSNQPQHF. The CDR3, as DNA: TGCGCCAGCAGCCCCCTCGGGACAGGGATCGATAGCAATCAGCCCCAGCATTTT.